These T cell receptor beta chains were read from a single sample in a study of blood T cells in healthy people across ages. Each CDR3 protein gets one entry after TCRdb re-called the 5' RACE reads with MiXCR. The table lists roughly 1,100,000 distinct CDR3 sequences, approximately 25% of them singletons. These same records also appear under a second study, on T cells of mothers and their children.

The material sequenced was blood. These receptors were collected from a girl aged 2-15 years in good health. The CDR3 runs from the conserved cysteine through the conserved F or W. A D gene is named only where the DNA matches it firmly. Expanded clones get a size class; other rows say once, few or many, or leave the size out.

cdr3_nt cdr3_aa v_call clone_size d_call j_call
TGCGCCAGCAGCGGGACAGGGGGCACAGATGAGCAGTTCTTC CASSGTGGTDEQFF TRBV5-1 - TRBD1 TRBJ2-1
TGTGCCAGCACCCTAGGCGGCGGGGGGGCGGAGACCCAGTACTTC CASTLGGGGAETQYF TRBV7-6 - TRBD2 TRBJ2-5
TGTGCCAGCAGCGGCGCCAGAGGGGGTATCAATGGCTACACCTTC CASSGARGGINGYTF TRBV9 - - TRBJ1-2
TGTGCCAGCACCCCTCTGACAGGTTACCCTGAAGCTTTCTTT CASTPLTGYPEAFF TRBV12-3/TRBV12-4 - - TRBJ1-1
TGTGCCAGCAGCGTAGCTACGACGAATACCGGGGAGCTGTTTTTT CASSVATTNTGELFF TRBV9 - - TRBJ2-2
TGTGCCAGCAGTCCCGGGGGTTTTGACGAGCAGTACTTC CASSPGGFDEQYF TRBV12-3/TRBV12-4 - - TRBJ2-7
TGTGCCAGCAGGCCCACAGCTAACTATGGCTACACCTTC CASRPTANYGYTF TRBV7-2 few - TRBJ1-2
TGTGCCAGCACATCTGGCAGGGGGCGCGCAGATACGCAGTATTTT CASTSGRGRADTQYF TRBV12-3/TRBV12-4 - TRBD1 TRBJ2-3
TGTGCCAGCAGCCAACCCCGGGCGCGTGGAGCCTACGAGCAGTACTTC CASSQPRARGAYEQYF TRBV6-2/TRBV6-3 - - TRBJ2-7
TGTGCCAGCATCGCTCGAGAGTTCTTC CASIAREFF TRBV7-3 once - TRBJ2-1
TGTGCCAGCAGTTTACGACAGGAAAACTCCTACGAGCAGTACTTC CASSLRQENSYEQYF TRBV28 few - TRBJ2-7
TGTGCCAGCCACTCCGGGACGGGGGCTCTATCACCCCTCCACTTT CASHSGTGALSPLHF TRBV6-9 - - TRBJ1-6
TGCAGTGCTAGAGGCCAGGGATGGGGAAAACTGTTTTTT CSARGQGWGKLFF TRBV20-1 - - TRBJ1-4
TGTGCCAGCAGTTCCCAGGGGGGAGGTAATGAAAAACTGTTTTTT CASSSQGGGNEKLFF TRBV28 few TRBD1 TRBJ1-4
TGTGCCAGCAGTTTAAGGCGTTTCGGGGAGCTGTTTTTT CASSLRRFGELFF TRBV28 - - TRBJ2-2
TGTGCCAGCAGCCCGACAGGGGGGGCCAAAAACATTCAGTACTTC CASSPTGGAKNIQYF TRBV6-5 - TRBD1 TRBJ2-4
TGTGCCAGCAGAGGGGAAGGGGAGACCCAGTACTTC CASRGEGETQYF TRBV12-3/TRBV12-4 - - TRBJ2-5
TGCAGTGCTCATGATCTGGGACAGCCGAACACTGAAGCTTTCTTT CSAHDLGQPNTEAFF TRBV20-1 - TRBD1 TRBJ1-1
TGCAGCGTTGAAGATTCCGGGACTAGCGGGATACACGAGCAGTTCTTC CSVEDSGTSGIHEQFF TRBV29-1 few TRBD2 TRBJ2-1
TGTGCCAGCAGTCCCGGTATGCGGGGCGGTGAGCAGTTCTTC CASSPGMRGGEQFF TRBV28 few - TRBJ2-1
TGTGCCAGCAGCTCAAGACAGGGCCGGGGCGAGCAGTACTTC CASSSRQGRGEQYF TRBV7-2 - TRBD1 TRBJ2-7
TGTGCCAGCAGTTACTCCCCGACTAGCGGGATATACAATGAGCAGTTCTTC CASSYSPTSGIYNEQFF TRBV6-5 - TRBD2 TRBJ2-1
TGTGCCAGCAGAACCGGGGACGAGCCCTACGAGCAGTACTTC CASRTGDEPYEQYF TRBV7-2 - - TRBJ2-7
TGTGCCAGCAGCCTCCACCGGACAGGGCACATCAATGAGCAGTTCTTC CASSLHRTGHINEQFF TRBV14 few TRBD1 TRBJ2-1
TGCGCCAGCAGCTTGGCGACTAGTGCAGATACGCAGTATTTT CASSLATSADTQYF TRBV5-1 many - TRBJ2-3
TGTGCCAGCAGGAAAGGGGGAGCGTACCAAGAGACCCAGTACTTC CASRKGGAYQETQYF TRBV6-6 few - TRBJ2-5
TGTGCCAGTAGGTTTGCAGGGGAGGACATTCAGTACTTC CASRFAGEDIQYF TRBV19 - - TRBJ2-4
TGCAGCGTTGAAGACCGGGACAGGGAGTACGAGCAGTACTTC CSVEDRDREYEQYF TRBV29-1 - TRBD1 TRBJ2-7
TGCAGCGTTGACCTTAGGTTGGCCAGGAACACTGAAGCTTTCTTT CSVDLRLARNTEAFF TRBV29-1 few - TRBJ1-1
TGTGCCAGCAGTTACTACGGAGACTATGGCTACACCTTC CASSYYGDYGYTF TRBV6-2/TRBV6-3 - - TRBJ1-2
TGTGCCAGCAGCCCCCCGGACAGGGACAACGAGCAGTACTTC CASSPPDRDNEQYF TRBV11-3 - TRBD1 TRBJ2-7
TGCAGCGTTGAATTCAGGGGGGGTGAGCAGTTCTTC CSVEFRGGEQFF TRBV29-1 - - TRBJ2-1
TGCAGTGCTAGCTCGGGGTCGGAGACCCAGTACTTC CSASSGSETQYF TRBV20-1 - - TRBJ2-5
TGTGCCAGCAGCTTTCCGAGACAGGGTAATGGCTACACCTTC CASSFPRQGNGYTF TRBV7-9 - TRBD1 TRBJ1-2
TGTGCCACCAGGGGACAGGGGGACTATGGCTACACCTTC CATRGQGDYGYTF TRBV24-1 - TRBD1 TRBJ1-2
TGTGCCAGCAGTTTAAGGGGAAGGGGGAGACACGAGCAGTACTTC CASSLRGRGRHEQYF TRBV12-3/TRBV12-4 - - TRBJ2-7
TGTGCCAGCAGTCCCGGGGGACAGGGCAATGAGCAGTTCTTC CASSPGGQGNEQFF TRBV12-3/TRBV12-4 - TRBD1 TRBJ2-1
TGCGCCAGCAGCTTTAACGATCCTAGCACAGATACGCAGTATTTT CASSFNDPSTDTQYF TRBV5-1 few - TRBJ2-3
TGTGCCAGCAGCTTGACAACAGGGGGCTCCTACGAGCAGTACTTC CASSLTTGGSYEQYF TRBV7-2 few TRBD1 TRBJ2-7
TGTGCCAGCAGTTTCCTACGTAACGAGCAGTACTTC CASSFLRNEQYF TRBV12-3/TRBV12-4 few - TRBJ2-7